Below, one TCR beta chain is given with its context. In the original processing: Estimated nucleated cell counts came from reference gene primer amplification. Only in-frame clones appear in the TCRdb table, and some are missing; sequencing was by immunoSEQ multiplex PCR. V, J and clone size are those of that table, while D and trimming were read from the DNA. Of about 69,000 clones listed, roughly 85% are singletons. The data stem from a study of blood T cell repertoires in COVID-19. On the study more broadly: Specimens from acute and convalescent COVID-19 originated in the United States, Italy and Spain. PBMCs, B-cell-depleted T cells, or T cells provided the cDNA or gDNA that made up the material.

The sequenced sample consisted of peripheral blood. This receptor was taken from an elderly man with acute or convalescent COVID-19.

CDR3 in DNA: TGTGCCAGCACAGTGGAGACCTTTTCTAACTATGGCTACACCTTC. Residues: CASTVETFSNYGYTF. J is TRBJ1-2 and V is TRBV2; no reliable D call. Trimming cost V 7 bases and J 0 bases, with 15 bases left between them. This CDR3 is 15 amino acids long. Germline V gene lookup returns CDR1 SNHLY and CDR2 FYNNEI.